This entry describes one T cell receptor (beta chain). As yet, its antigen is unknown. The entry originates in a study of T cell responses to AZD1222 COVID-19 vaccine. Libraries were prepared by immunoSEQ multiplex PCR; TCRdb keeps only in-frame clonotypes and omits some of them. Of 120,000 or so clones listed, 85% to 90% are singletons. Study outcomes and limitations: Receipt of two AZD1222 doses was followed by a rise in Spike-specific TCR breadth and depth. Among spike-specific TCRs, nearly half reportedly target unmutated variant regions. In all cases, repertoires were sampled only after the peak T cell response.

The material sequenced was peripheral blood, taken 28 days after the second AZD1222 dose. The receptor was isolated from an adult who received the AZD1222 COVID-19 vaccine.

Here the CDR3 reads CASRLPGLTNTGELFF. The CDR3 DNA follows: TGTGCAAGTCGCTTACCGGGACTCACGAACACCGGGGAGCTGTTTTTT. V usage is TRBV12-2 and J usage is TRBJ2-2; TRBD2 reflects the table's D call only, with no check against the DNA. TRBV12-2 is shown as a pseudogene. The CDR3 spans 16 residues.